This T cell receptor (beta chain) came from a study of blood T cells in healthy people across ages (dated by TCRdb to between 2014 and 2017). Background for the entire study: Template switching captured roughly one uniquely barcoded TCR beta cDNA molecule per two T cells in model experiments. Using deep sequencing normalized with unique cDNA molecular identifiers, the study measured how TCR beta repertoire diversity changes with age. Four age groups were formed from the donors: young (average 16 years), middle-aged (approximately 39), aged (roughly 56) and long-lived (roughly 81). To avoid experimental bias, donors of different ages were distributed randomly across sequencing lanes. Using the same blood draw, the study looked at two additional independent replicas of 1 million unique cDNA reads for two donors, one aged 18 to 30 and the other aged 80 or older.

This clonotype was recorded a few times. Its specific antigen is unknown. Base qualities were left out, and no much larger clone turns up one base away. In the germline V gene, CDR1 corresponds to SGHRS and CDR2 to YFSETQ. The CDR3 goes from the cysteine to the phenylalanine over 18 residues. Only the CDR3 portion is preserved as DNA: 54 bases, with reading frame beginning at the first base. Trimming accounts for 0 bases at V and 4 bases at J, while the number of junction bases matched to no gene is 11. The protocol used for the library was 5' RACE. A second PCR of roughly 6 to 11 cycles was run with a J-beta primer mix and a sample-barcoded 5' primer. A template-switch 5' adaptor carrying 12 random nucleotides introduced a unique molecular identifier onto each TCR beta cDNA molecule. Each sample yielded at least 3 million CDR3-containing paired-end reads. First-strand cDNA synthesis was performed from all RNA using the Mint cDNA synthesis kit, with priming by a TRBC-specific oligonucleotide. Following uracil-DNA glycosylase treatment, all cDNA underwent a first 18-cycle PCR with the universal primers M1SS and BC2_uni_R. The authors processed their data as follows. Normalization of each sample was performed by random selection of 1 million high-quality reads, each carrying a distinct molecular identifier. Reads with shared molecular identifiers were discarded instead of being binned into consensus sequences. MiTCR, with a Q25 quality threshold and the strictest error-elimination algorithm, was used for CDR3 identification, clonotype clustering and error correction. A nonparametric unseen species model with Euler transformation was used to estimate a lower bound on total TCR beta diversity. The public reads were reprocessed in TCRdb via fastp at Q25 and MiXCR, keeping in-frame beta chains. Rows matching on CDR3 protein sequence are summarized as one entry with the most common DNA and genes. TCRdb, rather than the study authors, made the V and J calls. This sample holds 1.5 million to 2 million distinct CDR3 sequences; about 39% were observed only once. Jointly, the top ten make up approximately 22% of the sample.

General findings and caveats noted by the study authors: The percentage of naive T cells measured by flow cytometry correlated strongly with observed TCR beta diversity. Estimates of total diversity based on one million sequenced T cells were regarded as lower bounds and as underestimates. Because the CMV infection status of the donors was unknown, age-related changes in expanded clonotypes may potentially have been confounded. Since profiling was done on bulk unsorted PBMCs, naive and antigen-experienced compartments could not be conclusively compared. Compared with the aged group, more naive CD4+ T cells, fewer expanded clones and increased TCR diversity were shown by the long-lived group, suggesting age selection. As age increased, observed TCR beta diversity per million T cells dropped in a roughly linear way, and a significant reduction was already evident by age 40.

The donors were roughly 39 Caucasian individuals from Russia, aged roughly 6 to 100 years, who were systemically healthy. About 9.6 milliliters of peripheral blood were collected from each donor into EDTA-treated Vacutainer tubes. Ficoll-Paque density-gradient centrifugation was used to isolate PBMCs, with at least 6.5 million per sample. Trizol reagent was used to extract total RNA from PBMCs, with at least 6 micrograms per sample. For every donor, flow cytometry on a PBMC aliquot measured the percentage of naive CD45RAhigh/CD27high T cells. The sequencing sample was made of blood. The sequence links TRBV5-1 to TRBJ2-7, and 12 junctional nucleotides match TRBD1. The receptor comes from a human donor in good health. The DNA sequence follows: TGCGCCAGCAGCTTGGCCCATCCAGGGACAGGGGGCTTATACGAGCAGTACTTC. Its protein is CASSLAHPGTGGLYEQYF. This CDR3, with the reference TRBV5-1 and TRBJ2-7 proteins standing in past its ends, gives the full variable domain KAGVTQTPRYLIKTRGQQVTLSCSPISGHRSVSWYQQTPGQGLQFLFEYFSETQRNKGNFPGRFSGRQFSNSRSEMNVSTLELGDSALYLCASSLAHPGTGGLYEQYFGPGTRLTVT.